A single sample gave rise to the 9 T cell receptor beta chains below, sequenced in a study of post-analysis software for immune sequencing data. Study-wide results and limits: Higher frequency in patients than in controls was seen for roughly five TRBV segments, with TRBV5-6, TRBV5-1 and TRBV20-1 among them.

Presence of unique molecular identifiers characterized the TCR beta cDNA libraries. TCRdb recomputed calls from the PCR reads with MiXCR, one row per CDR3 protein. The sample consists of approximately 690,000 distinct CDR3 sequences, around 64% of them appearing once. Their recognized antigens are unknown. The sequencing sample was made of blood. Receptors originate from a girl between 2 and 10 years old with multiple sclerosis.

The chain couples TRBV12-3 or TRBV12-4 to TRBJ1-1; D remains unclear. This CDR3 is built from 15 residues. V was pared by 3 bases and J by 2 bases, with 13 bases between. CDR3 in DNA: TGTGCCAGCAGTTTCGTCCCCGGGGTCAACACTGAAGCTTTCTTT. Translation: CASSFVPGVNTEAFF.

The rearrangement joins TRBV10-3 to TRBJ2-7, with 10 bases matching TRBD2. CDR1 is ENHRY and CDR2 is SYGVKD in the germline V gene. The CDR3 contains 14 residues. The trim removed 8 bases at V and 4 bases at J, leaving 8 bases unmatched. For the CDR3, the DNA is TGTGCCATCCGGACTAGCGGAGAGTCTTACGAGCAGTACTTC. The encoded protein is CAIRTSGESYEQYF.

V gene TRBV7-9 combines with J gene TRBJ2-3; D unresolved. The germline V and J ends were trimmed by 0 bases and 10 bases, with 14 bases remaining between them. The V gene's germline CDR1 is SEHNR and CDR2 FQNEAQ (reference sequence). The CDR3 loop spans 14 amino acids. The CDR3 region is CASSLASTSSAQYF. CDR3 in DNA: TGTGCCAGCAGCTTAGCCTCAACTTCCTCGGCGCAGTATTTT.

This rearrangement joins TRBV7-4 to TRBJ2-1, with 7 bases fitting TRBD2. Germline CDR1 and CDR2: SGHVT and SQSDAQ. With V trimmed by 9 bases and J by 6 bases, 8 bases remained unmatched. The CDR3 is made up of 13 amino acids. The CDR3 DNA sequence: TGTGCCAGTAAGCCGGGACTACTCAATGAGCAGTTCTTC. Translating gives CASKPGLLNEQFF.

V and J are TRBV29-1 and TRBJ2-7; 9 bases map to TRBD1. CDR1 and CDR2 (germline): SQVTM, ANQGSEA. This CDR3 has 14 amino acids. With 7 bases clipped from V and 1 base from J, the junction kept 8 bases outside the gene matches. The CDR3 spells CSAGPGQGSYEQYF. In nucleotides, the CDR3 is TGCAGCGCTGGGCCGGGACAGGGTTCCTACGAGCAGTACTTC.

The chain employs TRBV12-3 or TRBV12-4 and TRBJ2-3; 14 bases are shared with TRBD2. CDR3 length equals 17 residues. Trimming took 3 bases from V and 1 from J; bases not matched to a gene: 3. The CDR3 sequence: CASSFKGLAGGTDTQYF. The CDR3 nucleotides are TGTGCCAGCAGTTTTAAGGGACTAGCGGGGGGCACAGATACGCAGTATTTT.

V and J are TRBV14 and TRBJ2-7, with TRBD1 identical over 8 bases. CDR1 is SGHDN, CDR2 FVKESK, per germline. The CDR3 totals 14 residues. The J segment lost 3 bases and the V segment lost 1 base, leaving 2 bases of the junction unmatched. The CDR3 region is CASSQVDRGYEQYF. CDR3 bases: TGTGCCAGCAGCCAAGTCGACAGGGGCTACGAGCAGTACTTC.

This chain uses TRBV3-1 with TRBJ2-6; 9 bases match TRBD2. CDR1 is LGHDT and CDR2 is YNNKEL in the germline V gene (reference sequence). Trimming took 3 bases from V and 3 from J; bases not matched to a gene: 9. The CDR3 consists of 18 residues. CDR3 DNA sequence: TGTGCCAGCAGCCAGGGGATAGCGGGAGATTATGGGGCCAACGTCCTGACTTTC. Residues: CASSQGIAGDYGANVLTF.

This clonotype has a single count. The chain recombines TRBV20-1 with TRBJ2-1; D gene unclear. The CDR3 loop spans 16 amino acids. Trimming cost V 1 base and J 0 bases, with 13 bases left between them. The germline CDR1 and CDR2 sequences are DFQATT and SNEGSKA (reference sequence). CDR3 nucleotides: TGCAGTGCTAGAGTTCGCCACGAGAGCTCCTACAATGAGCAGTTCTTC. Its protein is CSARVRHESSYNEQFF.